The clone carrying this T cell receptor beta chain occurred once. This record belongs to a study of shared clonotypes between healthy human individuals. CDR3 size: 20 residues. Per germline, CDR1 SGDLS and CDR2 YYNGEE. The J segment lost 0 bases and the V segment lost 4 bases, leaving 13 bases of the junction unmatched. CD45RO negativity and positive selection for CCR7 defined naive CD8 cells, a population that excluded terminally differentiated effector memory CD45RA+ cells. The assay was immunoSEQ multiplex PCR, and TCRdb's table has in-frame clones only and misses some. In the table there are over 800,000 clones, roughly 92% of which are singletons.

This TCR derives from a man aged 30 to 45 in good health. Source material: naive CD8+ T cells sorted from blood. The V call is TRBV9, the J call TRBJ2-1; 13 bases match TRBD2. The CDR3 nucleotides are TGTGCCAGCAGCCTTCCCCGAAAGACTAGCGGGAGGAGCTCCTACAATGAGCAGTTCTTC. This translates into CASSLPRKTSGRSSYNEQFF.